This TCR beta chain stems from a study of TIL therapy for anti-PD-1-resistant metastatic lung cancer. Study-wide background: Tumors were harvested before any PD-1/PD-L1 blockade. A few tumors were EGFR-mutant and two were ALK-rearranged.

About this clone itself: Its antigen is still unknown.

This was the immunoSEQ v3 assay. Survey-level samples got 2 million or so read pairs; deep-level samples got about 5-6 million. The repertoire was sequenced with immunoSEQ multiplex PCR; TCRdb's copy has only in-frame clones and lacks some. The data show 55,000 to 70,000 clones, around 87% seen once. Time point meaning: pre-treatment sample, taken before nivolumab and TIL therapy. Germline V lookup: CDR1 SGDLS, CDR2 YYNGEE. V dropped 0 bases and J dropped 0; count of bases not matched to a gene: 8. The CDR3 has 19 amino acids. General study results and limits: Patients were highly selected, enriched for treatment-naive, never-smoker and oncogene-addicted cases.

This receptor was taken from a person aged 25-85 years with non-small cell lung cancer. The chain employs TRBV9 and TRBJ2-4, with TRBD2 matching 11 bases. The specimen was blood, collected at baseline. This CDR3 is CASSVGNSGGAAAKNIQYF. DNA for the CDR3: TGTGCCAGCAGCGTAGGGAATAGCGGGGGGGCGGCAGCCAAAAACATTCAGTACTTC. The full variable domain, completed using reference TRBV9 and TRBJ2-4, is DSGVTQTPKHLITATGQRVTLRCSPRSGDLSVYWYQQSLDQGLQFLIQYYNGEERAKGNILERFSAQQFPDLHSELNLSSLELGDSALYFCASSVGNSGGAAAKNIQYFGAGTRLSVL.